Listed below are T cell receptor beta chains from one sample, sequenced in a study of cytomegalovirus exposure and HLA in healthy donors. Profiled with immunoSEQ multiplex PCR; TCRdb holds only in-frame clones, not every one. The sample yields 100,000 to 150,000 clones, 80% seen once. Sequenced input: PBMCs. All receptors come from a man aged 25 to 40 in good health and CMV-seronegative. Both conserved end residues are part of each CDR3. The order of the fields is clone size, D gene, V gene, J gene, CDR3 DNA, CDR3 protein. A D gene is named only where the DNA matches it firmly. Size tells how often a clone was seen (once, few, many) or the class of an expanded clone, and some rows leave it out.

NA	NA	TRBV6-5	TRBJ1-1	TGTGCCAGCAGTAAGCAATCTGAAGCTTTCTTT	CASSKQSEAFF
NA	NA	TRBV30	TRBJ2-1	TGTGCCTCGGGAGCGGGTTACAATGAGCAGTTCTTC	CASGAGYNEQFF
once	NA	TRBV13	TRBJ2-3	TGTGCCAGCAGCTTACAGCTAGCTCCAGATACGCAGTATTTT	CASSLQLAPDTQYF
NA	TRBD2	TRBV2	TRBJ2-2	TGTGCCAGCAGTGTAGGACTAGCGGGAAGTACCGGGGAGCTGTTTTTT	CASSVGLAGSTGELFF
NA	NA	TRBV18	TRBJ1-4	TGTGCCAGCTCACCGGAGAGGCCAATGCCTAATGAAAAACTGTTTTTT	CASSPERPMPNEKLFF
NA	TRBD2	TRBV11-2	TRBJ2-2	TGTGCGCAAGAGGGACTAGCGGGAGTCGGCGGGGAGCTGTTTTTT	CAQEGLAGVGGELFF
few	NA	TRBV6-5	TRBJ1-2	TGTGCCAGCAGTTACTCCGGGACTGCGGCTGGCTACACCTTC	CASSYSGTAAGYTF
few	NA	TRBV14	TRBJ1-1	TGTGCCAGCAGCCAAGTCTCGGCAGTGCGGACTGAAGCTTTCTTT	CASSQVSAVRTEAFF
NA	TRBD1	TRBV10-3	TRBJ2-2	TGTGCCATCAGTGGGGGGACAGGGGTAGCCGGGGAGCTGTTTTTT	CAISGGTGVAGELFF
NA	TRBD2	TRBV29-1	TRBJ2-7	TGCAGCGTTGAAGGGATTCGTGGGACTAGCGGCTCCTACGAGCAGTACTTC	CSVEGIRGTSGSYEQYF
once	TRBD1	TRBV10-3	TRBJ2-7	TGTGCCATCAGTGAGCCCGGGACAGGGTGGGGGGGGGCGGGCGAGCAGTACTTC	CAISEPGTGWGGAGEQYF
NA	NA	TRBV6-1	TRBJ2-7	TGTGCCAGCAGTGAAGCACCTGGAGCGTCCTACGAGCAGTACTTC	CASSEAPGASYEQYF
NA	NA	TRBV27	TRBJ1-5	TGTGCCAGCAGTTTATACCAAGGAGATCAGCCCCAGCATTTT	CASSLYQGDQPQHF
NA	TRBD1	TRBV27	TRBJ2-7	TGTGCCAGCAGTACCGGGACAGGTTATGTCGAGCAGTACTTC	CASSTGTGYVEQYF
NA	TRBD2	TRBV6-6	TRBJ2-1	TGTGCCAGCAGTCAGACTAGCGGGAGCAAGCATGAGCAGTTCTTC	CASSQTSGSKHEQFF
NA	NA	TRBV19	TRBJ1-5	TGTGCCAGTAGTATAGTTTCAGGGGAGTATAGCAATCAGCCCCAGCATTTT	CASSIVSGEYSNQPQHF
NA	NA	TRBV19	TRBJ2-7	TGTGCCAGTAGTATTTTTACAGGCGGCTACGAGCAGTACTTC	CASSIFTGGYEQYF
NA	NA	TRBV10-3	TRBJ1-3	TGTGCCATCACTACGAACTCTGGAAACACCATATATTTT	CAITTNSGNTIYF
NA	NA	TRBV12-5	TRBJ2-5	TGTGCTAGTGGTTCCTCACTCTCGACTGTTTACCAAGAGACCCAGTACTTC	CASGSSLSTVYQETQYF
NA	NA	TRBV7-2	TRBJ1-2	TGTGCCAGCAGCTTAGCGTACACAAACTATGGCTACACCTTC	CASSLAYTNYGYTF
NA	TRBD2	TRBV7-9	TRBJ2-1	TGTGCCAGCAGCTCCCCTAGCGGGAGGGCCGAGAATGAGCAGTTCTTC	CASSSPSGRAENEQFF
NA	NA	TRBV7-2	TRBJ2-6	TGTGCCAGCAGCCCACACAATGGGGCCAACGTCCTGACTTTC	CASSPHNGANVLTF